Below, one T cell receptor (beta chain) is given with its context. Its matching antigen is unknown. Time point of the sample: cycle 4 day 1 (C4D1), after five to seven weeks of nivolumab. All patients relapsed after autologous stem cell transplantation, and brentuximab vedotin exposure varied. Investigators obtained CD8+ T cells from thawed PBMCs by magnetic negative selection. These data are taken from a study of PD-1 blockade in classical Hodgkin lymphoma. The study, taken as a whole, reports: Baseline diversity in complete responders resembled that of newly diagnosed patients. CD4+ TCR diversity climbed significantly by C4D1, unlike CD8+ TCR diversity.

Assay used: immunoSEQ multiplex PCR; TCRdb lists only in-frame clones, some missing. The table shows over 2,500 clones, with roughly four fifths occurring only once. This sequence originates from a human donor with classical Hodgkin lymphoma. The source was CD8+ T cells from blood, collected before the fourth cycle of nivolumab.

In DNA, the CDR3 is TGTGCCAGCAGTTTGGGGGGAGAGACTGAAGCTTTCTTT. It is translated as CASSLGGETEAFF. The V call is TRBV27, the J call TRBJ1-1; possible D gene TRBD1, 5 bases. The CDR3 has 13 amino acids. The germline V gene has CDR1 MNHEY and CDR2 SMNVEV (reference sequence). V shed 3 bases and J shed 5 bases, with 10 bases lying between them.